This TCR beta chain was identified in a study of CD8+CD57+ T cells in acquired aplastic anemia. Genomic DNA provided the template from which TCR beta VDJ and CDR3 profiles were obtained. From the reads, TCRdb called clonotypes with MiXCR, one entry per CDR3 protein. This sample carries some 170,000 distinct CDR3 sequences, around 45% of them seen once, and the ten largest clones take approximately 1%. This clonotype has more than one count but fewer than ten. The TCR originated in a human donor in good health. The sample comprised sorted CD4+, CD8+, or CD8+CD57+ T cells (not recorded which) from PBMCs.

The CDR3 spells CAIGGGGNEQFF. CDR3 in DNA: TGTGCCATCGGTGGAGGGGGCAATGAGCAGTTCTTC. The chain carries TRBV10-3 and TRBJ2-1; either TRBD1 or TRBD2 may fit D (6 bases each). CDR1 and CDR2 from the germline V gene are ENHRY and SYGVKD. V was cut by 8 bases and J by 6 bases, with 11 bases left in between. The CDR3 consists of 12 residues.